This T cell receptor beta chain came from a study of Ad26.COV2.S vaccination and SARS-CoV-2 variants. Study-level background: A COV1001 Ad26.COV2.S trial-arm participant provided the sample.

As concerns this clone: Its antigen is not known.

Treatment denoted: some 20 received Ad26.COV2.S at low or high dose, single or two shots; about 5 received placebo; per-sample allocation not given. At day 63 after the first vaccine or placebo injection, samples were drawn. An adult aged 18-55 years in Boston served as the donor. The shot given was an Ad26 vector that makes Wuhan-strain SARS-CoV-2 spike. Study-wide results and caveats: Vaccine recipients posted higher spike-specific TCR breadth than their placebo counterparts.

Clones were read by immunoSEQ multiplex PCR, and TCRdb kept only the in-frame ones, dropping some. The sample yields over 400,000 clones, 89% seen once. Sequencing used peripheral blood, obtained in a trial of Ad26.COV2.S vaccine versus placebo. The TCR was taken from a person aged 18 to 59 who received the Ad26.COV2.S COVID-19 vaccine or a placebo.

CDR3 in DNA: TGTGCCAGCAGGGAGACCACGTCCTACAATGAGCAGTTCTTC. Translating gives CASRETTSYNEQFF. This chain joins TRBV2 and TRBJ2-1; D gene unclear. From germline, CDR1 is SNHLY and CDR2 FYNNEI. The V end was cut by 6 bases, the J end by 1 base, with 10 bases between. This CDR3 region has 14 residues.